This T cell receptor (beta chain) was sequenced in a study of T cell changes during pregnancy in multiple sclerosis. The CDR3 covers 16 residues. Trimming took 6 bases from V and 0 from J; bases not matched to a gene: 7. The germline gives CDR1 SGHTA, CDR2 FQGNSA. Clones were sequenced by immunoSEQ multiplex PCR, and TCRdb holds only the in-frame ones, with some missing. The table has about 47,000 clones, 80% to 95% seen once. The sequence came from a female donor with multiple sclerosis, enrolled in a pregnancy study. The specimen was peripheral blood, collected in the third trimester of pregnancy. The chain is built from TRBV7-2 and TRBJ2-2; 7 nucleotides match TRBD2. The CDR3 region has the DNA TGTGCCAGCAGATACTCCGGGACTACGAACACCGGGGAGCTGTTTTTT. Its protein is CASRYSGTTNTGELFF.